A selection of T cell receptor beta chains follows, all from one sample in a study of blood T cells in healthy people across ages. MiXCR was run by TCRdb on the 5' RACE reads, yielding one entry per CDR3 protein. The data show some 1.5 million distinct CDR3 sequences, 28% seen once. The source material was blood. The source is a woman aged 25-40 years in good health. CDR3s include the opening cysteine and the closing phenylalanine or tryptophan. The D gene is left open where the match is weak. Clone size is not always given. Where it is, it says once, few, many or a class for expanded clones.

D: TRBD2
size: .
V: TRBV7-3
J: TRBJ2-2
DNA: TGTGCCAGCAGCTTTAGTAGCGGGGGATCCACCGGGGAGCTGTTTTTT
CDR3: CASSFSSGGSTGELFF

D: TRBD2
size: .
V: TRBV7-2
J: TRBJ2-4
DNA: TGTGCCAGCAGCTCATACCGGGACCCGGGGGGCATTCAGTACTTC
CDR3: CASSSYRDPGGIQYF

D: .
size: few
V: TRBV5-1
J: TRBJ1-4
DNA: TGCGCCAGCAGCAATGACCGGGGGGGTGAAAAACTGTTTTTT
CDR3: CASSNDRGGEKLFF

D: .
size: many
V: TRBV12-3/TRBV12-4
J: TRBJ2-1
DNA: TGTGCCAGCAGTCGAGTACGGGGACAGTTCTTC
CDR3: CASSRVRGQFF

D: .
size: .
V: TRBV24-1
J: TRBJ1-5
DNA: TGTGCCACCAGTGAGCGTGGAGTGCAGGGGATGTTGCCCCAGCATTTT
CDR3: CATSERGVQGMLPQHF

D: .
size: .
V: TRBV7-9
J: TRBJ1-1
DNA: TGTGCCAGCAGCTTATCGCAGGGAGGCCGTAATACTGAAGCTTTCTTT
CDR3: CASSLSQGGRNTEAFF

D: TRBD1
size: .
V: TRBV10-3
J: TRBJ1-1
DNA: TGTGCCATCAGCGTCGGGACAGGGGGCCTGTCGGACACTGAAGCTTTCTTT
CDR3: CAISVGTGGLSDTEAFF

D: .
size: .
V: TRBV5-5
J: TRBJ2-1
DNA: TGTGCCAGCAGCTTGGAGGTAGGGGGGGCTCCCTACAATGAGCAGTTCTTC
CDR3: CASSLEVGGAPYNEQFF

D: TRBD2
size: few
V: TRBV14
J: TRBJ2-6
DNA: TGTGCCAGCAGCCTCCTTGGGAGGGTAGCTGGGGCCAACGTCCTGACTTTC
CDR3: CASSLLGRVAGANVLTF

D: .
size: few
V: TRBV12-3/TRBV12-4
J: TRBJ2-3
DNA: TGTGCCAGCAGTGTCCGGGACCGGGTAGGATATACGCAGTATTTT
CDR3: CASSVRDRVGYTQYF

D: .
size: .
V: TRBV5-6
J: TRBJ2-3
DNA: TGTGCCAGCAGCGGGACCTGGGGCTCCGATACGCAGTATTTT
CDR3: CASSGTWGSDTQYF

D: .
size: .
V: TRBV7-2
J: TRBJ2-7
DNA: TGTGCCAGCAGCTTAAGTACGTATTCCTCCTACGAGCAGTACTTC
CDR3: CASSLSTYSSYEQYF

D: .
size: many
V: TRBV29-1
J: TRBJ2-5
DNA: TGCAGCGCCCGGCCGTGGCAGGGTTCTTCAGAGACCCAGTACTTC
CDR3: CSARPWQGSSETQYF

D: TRBD1
size: many
V: TRBV12-5
J: TRBJ2-1
DNA: TGTGCTAGTGGCCGACCCCCTGGACAGGGGGACAATGAGCAGTTCTTC
CDR3: CASGRPPGQGDNEQFF

D: TRBD2
size: .
V: TRBV20-1
J: TRBJ2-3
DNA: TGCAGTGCTAGACGGACTAGCGGGAGGGCGAGATCGCAGTATTTT
CDR3: CSARRTSGRARSQYF

D: TRBD2
size: .
V: TRBV6-2/TRBV6-3
J: TRBJ2-1
DNA: TGTGCCAGCAGTTACGGGACTAGCGTAAACAATGAGCAGTTCTTC
CDR3: CASSYGTSVNNEQFF

D: TRBD1
size: .
V: TRBV12-3/TRBV12-4
J: TRBJ1-4
DNA: TGTGCCAGCGGACAGACAGGGGTCGATGAAAAACTGTTTTTT
CDR3: CASGQTGVDEKLFF

D: .
size: once
V: TRBV12-5
J: TRBJ2-7
DNA: TGTGCTAGGGGACTGCAGGGACCCTACGAGCAGTACTTC
CDR3: CARGLQGPYEQYF

D: .
size: .
V: TRBV28
J: TRBJ1-6
DNA: TGTGCCAGCCGAGGGGTCTCAACGTACGGCCTCCACTTT
CDR3: CASRGVSTYGLHF

D: TRBD1
size: many
V: TRBV28
J: TRBJ2-7
DNA: TGTGCCAGCAGTCCGGCCGGACAGGGAAGGTACGAGCAGTACTTC
CDR3: CASSPAGQGRYEQYF

D: TRBD2
size: .
V: TRBV20-1
J: TRBJ2-1
DNA: TGCAGTGCTGAGTCCCTCAGCGGGGGCACCTATAATGAGCAGTTCTTC
CDR3: CSAESLSGGTYNEQFF

D: .
size: .
V: TRBV6-5
J: TRBJ2-3
DNA: TGTGCCAGCAGTTACGGCCCAAGCACAGATACGCAGTATTTT
CDR3: CASSYGPSTDTQYF

D: .
size: .
V: TRBV20-1
J: TRBJ1-2
DNA: TGCAGTGCTAGAGGCGTCGGGGATTATGGCTACACCTTC
CDR3: CSARGVGDYGYTF

D: .
size: .
V: TRBV20-1
J: TRBJ1-3
DNA: TGCAGTGCCCCAACCGGGACACGAAACACCATATATTTT
CDR3: CSAPTGTRNTIYF

D: TRBD2
size: .
V: TRBV6-5
J: TRBJ2-7
DNA: TGTGCCAGCAGTTACTCCCGGCGGGGGGACCTCTACGAGCAGTACTTC
CDR3: CASSYSRRGDLYEQYF

D: TRBD2
size: few
V: TRBV7-9
J: TRBJ2-1
DNA: TGTGCCAGCAGCTCGGGGACTAGCGGGAGGGGAGATGAGCAGTTCTTC
CDR3: CASSSGTSGRGDEQFF

D: .
size: .
V: TRBV3-1
J: TRBJ2-4
DNA: TGTGCCAGCAGCCAAACATACGGTCTCTACGGGCAGTACTTC
CDR3: CASSQTYGLYGQYF

D: TRBD2
size: few
V: TRBV6-2/TRBV6-3
J: TRBJ2-1
DNA: TGTGCCAGCAATAGCGGGAGAGTCCACAATGAGCAGTTCTTC
CDR3: CASNSGRVHNEQFF